These T cell receptor beta chains were read from a single sample in a study of T-cell memory formation after mild COVID-19. MiXCR, applied by TCRdb to the 5' RACE reads, yields one record per CDR3 protein. Among around 47,000 distinct CDR3 sequences listed, about a tenth were seen once. Specimen: PBMCs or a T cell subset sorted from them (not recorded which). The origin of the receptors is an adult woman who had mild COVID-19 (a few samples of this study predate the infection). Cell type and time point are not known. Each CDR3 is given with its conserved first and last residue. A D gene is named only where the DNA matches it firmly. Clone size is stated in some rows and not others, as once, few, many or a class when expanded.

>NA|many|TRBJ2-5|TRBV29-1
TGCAGCGTTGGGTTAGCGGAAGAGACCCAGTACTTC
CSVGLAEETQYF
>NA|NA|TRBJ2-2|TRBV10-3
TGTGCCACGTTGGGACCCCCTGGGACCGGGGAGCTGTTTTTT
CATLGPPGTGELFF
>NA|NA|TRBJ1-2|TRBV5-8
TGTGCCAGCAGTCCAGCCAACCAACGGGGCTACACCTTC
CASSPANQRGYTF
>TRBD2|few|TRBJ2-5|TRBV7-2
TGTGCCAGCAGCACCCAGCGGGAGTATGGCGAGACCCAGTACTTC
CASSTQREYGETQYF
>TRBD1|NA|TRBJ2-7|TRBV20-1
TGCAGTGCTAGAGAGGGTGCAGGGGGCGAGCAGTACTTC
CSAREGAGGEQYF
>TRBD1|few|TRBJ1-1|TRBV20-1
TGCAGTGCCTCGGACAGGGGGACTTTGGTCACTGAAGCTTTCTTT
CSASDRGTLVTEAFF
>TRBD1|many|TRBJ2-7|TRBV11-2
TGTGCCAGCAGCGCCGGGACAGGGGGCTACGAGCAGTACTTC
CASSAGTGGYEQYF
>NA|NA|TRBJ1-5|TRBV20-1
TGCAGTGCTAGAGACCGACAGGTTAGCAATCAGCCCCAGCATTTT
CSARDRQVSNQPQHF
>NA|NA|TRBJ1-1|TRBV7-8
TGTGCCAGCAGCTTAGTAGTTCCGAACACTGAAGCTTTCTTT
CASSLVVPNTEAFF
>NA|few|TRBJ2-3|TRBV20-1
TGCAGTGCTAGAGGTTCTGGGTGGGGCACAGATACGCAGTATTTT
CSARGSGWGTDTQYF
>TRBD1|NA|TRBJ2-7|TRBV5-6
TGTGCCAGCAGCTTTCAGACAGGGGTGAGGGAGCAGTACTTC
CASSFQTGVREQYF
>TRBD2|few|TRBJ2-3|TRBV7-9
TGTGCCAGCAGCTTGGGACTAGCGGGAGGCCGCACAGATACGCAGTATTTT
CASSLGLAGGRTDTQYF
>NA|many|TRBJ1-1|TRBV27
TGTGCCAGCCGGGGATTAGCGAACACTGAAGCTTTCTTT
CASRGLANTEAFF
>TRBD2|few|TRBJ2-3|TRBV7-6
TGTGCCAGCAGCTTACGCCCGGGGAACCGCGGGAGCCCTACAGATACGCAGTATTTT
CASSLRPGNRGSPTDTQYF
>TRBD1|few|TRBJ2-1|TRBV7-2
TGTGCCAGCAGCTGGGGACAGTACAATGAGCAGTTCTTC
CASSWGQYNEQFF
>TRBD2|medium-sized|TRBJ2-5|TRBV4-2
TGTGCCAGCAGCCAAGAGGCGGGAGGGCCCCCAGAGACCCAGTACTTC
CASSQEAGGPPETQYF
>TRBD1|NA|TRBJ1-5|TRBV20-1
TGCAGTGCTGGCCGGGAGACTCGGACAGGGAGGCAGCCCCAGCATTTT
CSAGRETRTGRQPQHF
>TRBD2|medium-sized|TRBJ2-1|TRBV5-1
TGCGCCAGCAGCTTTGGCGGGGGGGCTGTGAATGAGCAGTTCTTC
CASSFGGGAVNEQFF
>TRBD1|NA|TRBJ2-7|TRBV27
TGTGCCAGCAGTTCCGGACAGGGTTGGTACGAGCAGTACTTC
CASSSGQGWYEQYF
>TRBD2|NA|TRBJ2-1|TRBV12-3/TRBV12-4
TGTGCCAGCAGTTTCGGATTGGGCGGGAGGCATAATGAGCAGTTCTTC
CASSFGLGGRHNEQFF
>NA|many|TRBJ2-5|TRBV10-3
TGTGCCATCAGTGGGTGGGGCCAGGAGACCCAGTACTTC
CAISGWGQETQYF
>NA|NA|TRBJ1-5|TRBV7-2
TGTGCCAGCAGCTTAGGACAGGATCAGCCCCAGCATTTT
CASSLGQDQPQHF
>NA|NA|TRBJ2-4|TRBV28
TGTGCCAGCAGTTTAGTGAGGCCGGAGGGAGCCAAAAACATTCAGTACTTC
CASSLVRPEGAKNIQYF
>NA|NA|TRBJ2-7|TRBV7-2
TGTGCCAGCAGGGTAAGGGCGGCCGCCTACGAGCAGTACTTC
CASRVRAAAYEQYF
>NA|many|TRBJ2-2|TRBV11-3
TGTGCCAGCAGCTTAGATTATGAGATACTAGGAACCGGGGAGCTGTTTTTT
CASSLDYEILGTGELFF
>NA|NA|TRBJ1-4|TRBV12-2
TGTGCAAGTCGCTTAGGCCCGGGGGACAGGGAGCCCCAAAATGAAAAACTGTTTTTT
CASRLGPGDREPQNEKLFF
>NA|NA|TRBJ2-5|TRBV12-3/TRBV12-4
TGTGCCAGCAGTTTTCGGGGGACAGAGACCCAGTACTTC
CASSFRGTETQYF
>NA|few|TRBJ2-7|TRBV2
TGTGCCAGCAGAGCAGGGATCTCCTACGAGCAGTACTTC
CASRAGISYEQYF
>TRBD1|few|TRBJ2-7|TRBV12-3/TRBV12-4
TGTGCCAGCAGTATCGGACAGGGCGGGCTGTACTTC
CASSIGQGGLYF